The clone carrying this TCR beta chain has a count of ten or more. Its antigen remains unknown. The data belong to a study of response to subunit inactivated influenza vaccine. MiXCR was run by TCRdb on the RT-PCR reads, yielding one entry per CDR3 protein. This sample has approximately 530,000 distinct CDR3 sequences; roughly 8.2% occur once, and the top ten carry about an eighth. Study-level points and caveats: Authors suggested each seasonal flu vaccination may recruit only limited numbers of new T cells.

The CDR3 consists of 18 residues. Germline CDR1 is KGHDR and CDR2 is SFDVKD. V trimming: 9 bases; J trimming: 1 base; junction bases outside the gene matches: 10. Sequences were derived from PBMCs from blood, sampled approximately 25 months after vaccination. This clonotype was obtained from a man between 50 and 70 years old who received an inactivated influenza vaccine. This rearrangement joins TRBV24-1 to TRBJ2-2; the match to TRBD2 covers 13 bases. CDR3 bases: TGTGCCACCCCGACCGGGACTAGCGGGGAAGAGAACACCGGGGAGCTGTTTTTT. This codes for CATPTGTSGEENTGELFF.